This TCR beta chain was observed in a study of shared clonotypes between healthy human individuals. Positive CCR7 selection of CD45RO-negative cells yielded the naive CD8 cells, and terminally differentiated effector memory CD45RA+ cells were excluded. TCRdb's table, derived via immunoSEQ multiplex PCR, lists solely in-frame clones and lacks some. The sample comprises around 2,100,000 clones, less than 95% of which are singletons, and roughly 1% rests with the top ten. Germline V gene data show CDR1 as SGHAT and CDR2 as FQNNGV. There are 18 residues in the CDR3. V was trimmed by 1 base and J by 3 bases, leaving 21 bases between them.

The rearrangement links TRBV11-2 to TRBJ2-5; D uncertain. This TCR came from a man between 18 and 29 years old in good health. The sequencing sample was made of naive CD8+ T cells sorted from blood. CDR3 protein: CASSLGQNSAVMKETQYF. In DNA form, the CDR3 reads TGTGCCAGCAGCTTAGGTCAGAACTCCGCAGTGATGAAAGAGACCCAGTACTTC.